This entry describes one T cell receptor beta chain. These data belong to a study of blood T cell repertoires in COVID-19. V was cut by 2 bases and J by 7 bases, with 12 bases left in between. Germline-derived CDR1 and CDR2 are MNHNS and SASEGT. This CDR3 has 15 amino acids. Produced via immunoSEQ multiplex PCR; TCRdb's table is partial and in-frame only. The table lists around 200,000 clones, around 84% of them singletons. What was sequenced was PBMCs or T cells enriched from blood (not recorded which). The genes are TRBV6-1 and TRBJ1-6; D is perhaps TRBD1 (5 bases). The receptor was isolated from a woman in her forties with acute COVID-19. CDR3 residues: CASSERGQGNSPLHF. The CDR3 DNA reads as TGTGCCAGCAGTGAAAGGGGTCAGGGAAATTCACCCCTCCACTTT.